The 3 T cell receptor beta chains below come from one sample, sequenced in a study of control samples from healthy donors and cancer patients. Using immunoSEQ multiplex PCR, the repertoire was profiled, and TCRdb retains in-frame clones only, with some absent. The sample contains approximately 60,000 clones, around 85% of which appear only once. The sequenced sample consisted of blood. All receptors come from a man aged 40-49 years in good health.

The chain couples TRBV28 to TRBJ1-6, with D tentatively TRBD1 (5 bases). The CDR3 covers 14 residues. The germline gives CDR1 MDHEN, CDR2 SYDVKM. The ends were cut back, 5 bases at V and 10 bases at J, with 15 bases in the middle. The CDR3 DNA follows: TGTGCCAGCAGTCCGACAGTTTCGGGGTCACCCCTCCACTTT. Protein sequence: CASSPTVSGSPLHF. The full variable domain, in which reference TRBV28 and TRBJ1-6 provide the parts outside the CDR3, is DVKVTQSSRYLVKRTGEKVFLECVQDMDHENMFWYRQDPGLGLRLIYFSYDVKMKEKGDIPEGYSVSREKKERFSLILESASTNQTSMYLCASSPTVSGSPLHFGNGTRLTVT.

In its sample, this clone was seen a few times. The chain links TRBV2 to TRBJ1-1, with a tentative D call TRBD1 (5 bases). The CDR3 runs 12 residues. Trimming took off 3 bases at V and 10 bases at J, with 12 bases between the two ends. The germline CDR1 and CDR2 sequences are SNHLY and FYNNEI. In DNA form, the CDR3 reads TGTGCCAGCAGTGATTCCCGGGGGAGAGCTTTCTTT. It yields the protein CASSDSRGRAFF. Full variable domain (rest looked up from reference TRBV2 and TRBJ1-1): EPEVTQTPSHQVTQMGQEVILRCVPISNHLYFYWYRQILGQKVEFLVSFYNNEISEKSEIFDDQFSVERPDGSNFTLKIRSTKLEDSAMYFCASSDSRGRAFFGQGTRLTVV.

This clone was recorded only once. The rearrangement uses TRBV19 and TRBJ2-1, with 10 bases fitting TRBD2. The CDR3 is 15 amino acids. V was clipped by 6 bases and J by 9 bases; unmatched bases: 11. Germline V lookup: CDR1 LNHDA, CDR2 SQIVND (reference sequence). CDR3: CASRVGLAGEVEQFF. The CDR3 coding sequence is TGTGCCAGTAGGGTGGGGCTAGCGGGAGAGGTTGAGCAGTTCTTC.